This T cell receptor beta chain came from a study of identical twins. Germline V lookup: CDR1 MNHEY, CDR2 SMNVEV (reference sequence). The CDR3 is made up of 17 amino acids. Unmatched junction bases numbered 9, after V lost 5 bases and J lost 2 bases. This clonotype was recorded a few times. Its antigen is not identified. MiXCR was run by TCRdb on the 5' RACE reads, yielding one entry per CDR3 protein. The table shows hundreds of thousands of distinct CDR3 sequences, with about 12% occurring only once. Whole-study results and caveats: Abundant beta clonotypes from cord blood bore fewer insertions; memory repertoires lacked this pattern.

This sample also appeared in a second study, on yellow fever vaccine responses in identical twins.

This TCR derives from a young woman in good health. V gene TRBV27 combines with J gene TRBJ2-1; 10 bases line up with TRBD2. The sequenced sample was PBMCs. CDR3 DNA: TGTGCCAGCAGTAAAAGGACTAGCGGACCGACCTACAATGAGCAGTTCTTC. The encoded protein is CASSKRTSGPTYNEQFF.